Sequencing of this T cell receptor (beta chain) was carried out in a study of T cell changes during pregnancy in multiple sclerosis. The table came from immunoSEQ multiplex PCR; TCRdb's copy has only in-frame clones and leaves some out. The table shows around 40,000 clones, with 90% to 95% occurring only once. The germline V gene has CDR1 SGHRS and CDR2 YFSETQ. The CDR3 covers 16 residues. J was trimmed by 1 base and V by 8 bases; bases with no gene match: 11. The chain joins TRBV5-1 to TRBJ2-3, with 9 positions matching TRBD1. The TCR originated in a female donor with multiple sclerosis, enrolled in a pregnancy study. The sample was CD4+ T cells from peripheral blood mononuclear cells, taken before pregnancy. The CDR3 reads CASNMDRGSGTDTQYF. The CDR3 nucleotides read TGCGCCAGTAACATGGACAGGGGATCGGGCACAGATACGCAGTATTTT.